This entry describes one T cell receptor beta chain. V was shortened by 0 bases and J by 1 base, with 11 bases between the two germline ends. The CDR3 extends over 16 amino acids. CDR1 KGHSH and CDR2 LQKENI come from the germline V gene. The source of the sample is a study of blood T cell repertoires in COVID-19. For the study at large: Specimens from acute and convalescent COVID-19 originated in the United States, Italy and Spain. T cells, B-cell-depleted T cells, or PBMCs provided the cDNA or gDNA that served as material.

Study processing details: How many nucleated cells were present was estimated from reference gene primer amplification. Assay: immunoSEQ multiplex PCR; the TCRdb copy retains only in-frame clones and omits some. V, J and clone size derive from that table, while D and trimming were established from the DNA sequence. The sample consists of 250,000 to 350,000 clones, about 88% of them appearing once. The specimen sequenced was peripheral blood. The receptor was isolated from a woman aged 55-69 years with acute or convalescent COVID-19. This rearrangement joins TRBV18 to TRBJ2-3; D gene unclear. The CDR3 DNA reads as TGTGCCAGCTCACCACCGTTCTCGTTCGGCACAGATACGCAGTATTTT. Protein: CASSPPFSFGTDTQYF.